A selection of T cell receptor beta chains follows, all from one sample in a study of T cell responses to AZD1222 COVID-19 vaccine. The repertoire was sequenced with immunoSEQ multiplex PCR; TCRdb's copy has only in-frame clones and lacks some. The sample consists of tens of thousands of clones, over 75% of them appearing once. Sample: peripheral blood, taken on day 0 of AZD1222 vaccination. The receptors here all came from an adult in good health. CDR3s include the opening cysteine and the closing phenylalanine or tryptophan. The D gene is left open where the match is weak. A row's size may be missing; if present it is once, few, many or a size class.

TRBJ2-6,15,TRBV7-2,NA,NA,TGTGCCAGCAGACCCGGGGGCTCTGGGGCCAACGTCCTGACTTTC,CASRPGGSGANVLTF
TRBJ1-2,15,TRBV19,NA,TRBD1,TGTGCCAGTAGTATAGTAGGGGACAGGGCCTATGGCTACACCTTC,CASSIVGDRAYGYTF
TRBJ2-7,13,TRBV4-1,NA,NA,TGCGCCAGCAGCCAAGATTCTACCTACGAGCAGTACTTC,CASSQDSTYEQYF
TRBJ1-2,13,TRBV30,NA,TRBD1,TGTGCCTGGAGTGTAGGGGGCGCGGGGGGCTACACCTTC,CAWSVGGAGGYTF
TRBJ2-7,16,TRBV7-9,NA,TRBD2,TGTGCCAGCAGCTATCAAGGACTAGCGGCAGAGGCGGAGCAGTACTTC,CASSYQGLAAEAEQYF
TRBJ2-7,13,TRBV6-5,NA,NA,TGTGCCAGCGGATCGACAGGTCCCTACGAGCAGTACTTC,CASGSTGPYEQYF
TRBJ2-5,18,TRBV18,few,NA,TGTGCCAGCTCACCACCTCAGTTGACACCCGAGGGGCAAGAGACCCAGTACTTC,CASSPPQLTPEGQETQYF
TRBJ2-7,14,TRBV7-9,NA,NA,TGTGCCAGCAGCTTAGTTATCTCCGGCGGGGAGCAGTACTTC,CASSLVISGGEQYF
TRBJ2-3,15,TRBV6-1,NA,TRBD1,TGTGCCAGCAGTGAGAGGACAGGGGGCACAGATACGCAGTATTTT,CASSERTGGTDTQYF
TRBJ1-4,13,TRBV29-1,once,NA,TGCAGCGTTCTCAGGGATCTGGGTGAAAAACTGTTTTTT,CSVLRDLGEKLFF
TRBJ1-3,14,TRBV29-1,NA,TRBD1,TGCAGCGTTTGTACCTCAGGGGGAGGAAACACCATATATTTT,CSVCTSGGGNTIYF
TRBJ1-5,16,TRBV28,once,TRBD1,TGTGCCAGCAGTTTATCGGGACAGGGGGCAGGGCAGCCCCAGCATTTT,CASSLSGQGAGQPQHF
TRBJ1-2,15,TRBV6-1,NA,NA,TGTGCCAGCAGTCGCCGGACGTCGGGTGGCTATGGCTACACCTTC,CASSRRTSGGYGYTF
TRBJ1-4,14,TRBV5-1,NA,NA,TGCGCCAGCCGGAACCTTGCAACTAATGAAAAACTGTTTTTT,CASRNLATNEKLFF
TRBJ2-2,16,TRBV19,NA,NA,TGTGCCAGTAGTCCCTTCTTGACAGGGAACACCGGGGAGCTGTTTTTT,CASSPFLTGNTGELFF
TRBJ2-2,18,TRBV11-2,NA,NA,TGTGCCAGCAGCTCTATTAGTTGGTCGGTTTCGAACACCGGGGAGCTGTTTTTT,CASSSISWSVSNTGELFF
TRBJ2-2,15,TRBV27,once,NA,TGTGCCAGCAGTTTAGGTCGGCTGAACACCGGGGAGCTGTTTTTT,CASSLGRLNTGELFF
TRBJ2-4,14,TRBV7-8,NA,TRBD1,TGTGCCAGCAGCCAGGACAGGGGCCTCAACATTCAGTACTTC,CASSQDRGLNIQYF
TRBJ1-1,13,TRBV12-3/TRBV12-4,NA,NA,TGTGCCAGCAGCGCTGGAGCCGGCACTGAAGCTTTCTTT,CASSAGAGTEAFF
TRBJ2-2,15,TRBV27,NA,NA,TGTGCCAGCCGTTCCGGACACAAGAACACCGGGGAGCTGTTTTTT,CASRSGHKNTGELFF
TRBJ2-2,18,TRBV28,once,TRBD2,TGTGCCAGCAGTTTAGGGGGAGCGGGAGGGCATTCCACCGGGGAGCTGTTTTTT,CASSLGGAGGHSTGELFF
TRBJ2-7,14,TRBV6-6,NA,NA,TGTGCCAGCACCTCCGGGGCCTACTCCTACGAGCAGTACTTC,CASTSGAYSYEQYF
TRBJ2-7,14,TRBV6-5,NA,TRBD2,TGTGCCAGCAGTACCCTAGCGGGGGACTACGAGCAGTACTTC,CASSTLAGDYEQYF
TRBJ1-3,16,TRBV28,NA,NA,TGTGCCAGCAGTCCGCACGACATACCCTCTGGAAACACCATATATTTT,CASSPHDIPSGNTIYF
TRBJ2-5,14,TRBV19,NA,NA,TGTGCCAGTAGTATAGCGCACCGCCAAGAGACCCAGTACTTC,CASSIAHRQETQYF
TRBJ2-5,14,TRBV9,NA,NA,TGTGCCAGTTCAGCAAGAGGGCGCGAGGAGACCCAGTACTTC,CASSARGREETQYF
TRBJ1-1,13,TRBV12-3/TRBV12-4,many,NA,TGTGCCAGCAGTTTCATCTCGAACACTGAAGCTTTCTTT,CASSFISNTEAFF
TRBJ1-3,15,TRBV5-6,NA,NA,TGTGCCAGCAGCAGAAAGGTGTTTGCTGGAAACACCATATATTTT,CASSRKVFAGNTIYF
TRBJ1-5,15,TRBV6-1,NA,NA,TGTGCCAGCAGTGAAGGTACCTTCGGCAATCAGCCCCAGCATTTT,CASSEGTFGNQPQHF
TRBJ2-1,19,TRBV5-4,once,TRBD2,TGTGCCAGCAGCTCACCGGGACTAGCGGGGCGGAGCTCCTACAATGAGCAGTTCTTC,CASSSPGLAGRSSYNEQFF
TRBJ1-6,16,TRBV5-8,NA,NA,TGTGCCAGCAGCTTGGACAGGACCCTCTATAATTCACCCCTCCACTTT,CASSLDRTLYNSPLHF
TRBJ1-5,15,TRBV19,NA,NA,TGTGCCAGTAGTTATGACATACGTAGCAATCAGCCCCAGCATTTT,CASSYDIRSNQPQHF
TRBJ1-5,14,TRBV28,once,NA,TGTGCCAGCAGTTTGGGGGAGCGAAATCAGCCCCAGCATTTT,CASSLGERNQPQHF
TRBJ2-7,13,TRBV7-9,NA,TRBD2,TGTGCCAGCGGGACTAGCGGGAGCTACGAGCAGTACTTC,CASGTSGSYEQYF
TRBJ2-2,16,TRBV5-1,NA,NA,TGCGCCAGCACCCCGCAGGCCAATACGAACACCGGGGAGCTGTTTTTT,CASTPQANTNTGELFF
TRBJ2-5,14,TRBV3-1/TRBV3-2,NA,TRBD2,TGTGCCAGCACCCGGGCGGGGGGGCCCGTGACCCAGTACTTC,CASTRAGGPVTQYF
TRBJ2-5,11,TRBV29-1,NA,NA,TGCAGCGTTGGGCCGAAAGAGACCCAGTACTTC,CSVGPKETQYF
TRBJ2-5,20,TRBV6-2/TRBV6-3,NA,TRBD2,TGTGCCAGCAGCCGGGACAGGGGCTACGGGACTAGCGGGAGGAGAGAGACCCAGTACTTC,CASSRDRGYGTSGRRETQYF
TRBJ1-1,13,TRBV10-1,NA,NA,TGCGCCAGCAGTTCCTCAGGAGACACTGAAGCTTTCTTT,CASSSSGDTEAFF
TRBJ2-1,11,TRBV19,NA,NA,TGTGCCAGTAATAGTTTCTATGAGCAGTTCTTC,CASNSFYEQFF
TRBJ1-2,13,TRBV15,NA,TRBD1,TGTGCCACCAGCAAGCGACAGGGTGATGGCTACACCTTC,CATSKRQGDGYTF
TRBJ1-2,16,TRBV28,NA,TRBD1,TGTGCCAGCCGACTGACCAGACAGGGGCGATACTATGGCTACACCTTC,CASRLTRQGRYYGYTF
TRBJ2-1,12,TRBV23-1,NA,NA,TGCGCCAGCATAAAAGGACCTAATGAGCAGTTCTTC,CASIKGPNEQFF
TRBJ1-1,16,TRBV10-1,NA,TRBD1,TGCGCCAGCAGTGTGGGGACAGGGGCTTCGAACACTGAAGCTTTCTTT,CASSVGTGASNTEAFF
TRBJ1-2,15,TRBV5-1,once,NA,TGCGCCAGCAGCTTGGCCCAAGGCACCAACTATGGCTACACCTTC,CASSLAQGTNYGYTF
TRBJ1-4,15,TRBV6-6,few,NA,TGTGCCAGCAGTTACTCGCGCGGGACTAATGAAAAACTGTTTTTT,CASSYSRGTNEKLFF